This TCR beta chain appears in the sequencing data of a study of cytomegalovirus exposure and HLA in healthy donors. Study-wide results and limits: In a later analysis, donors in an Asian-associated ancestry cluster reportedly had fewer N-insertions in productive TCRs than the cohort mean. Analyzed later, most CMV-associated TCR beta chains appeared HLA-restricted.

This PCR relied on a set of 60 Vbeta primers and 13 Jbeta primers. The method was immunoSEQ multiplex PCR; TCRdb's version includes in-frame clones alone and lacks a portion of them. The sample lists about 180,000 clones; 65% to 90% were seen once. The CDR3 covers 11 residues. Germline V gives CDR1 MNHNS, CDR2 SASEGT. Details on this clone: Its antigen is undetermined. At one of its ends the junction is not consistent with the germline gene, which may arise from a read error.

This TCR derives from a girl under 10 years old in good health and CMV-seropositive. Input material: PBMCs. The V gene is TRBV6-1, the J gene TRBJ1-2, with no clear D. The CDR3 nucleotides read TGTGCCAGCAGCGGGGTGGATGGCTACGCCTTC. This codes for CASSGVDGYAF.